This T cell receptor (beta chain) was recorded in a study of cytomegalovirus exposure and HLA in healthy donors. Background on the study: Some 85 million unique TCRs, all from HLA-typed donors, were included in an early release of the data.

Primers for the PCR totalled 60 Vbeta and 13 Jbeta. Assay: immunoSEQ multiplex PCR; the TCRdb copy retains only in-frame clones and omits some. Its table lists 40,000 to 65,000 clones. Whole-study results and caveats: Across donors, sequencing depth was assumed by presence/absence analyses to be roughly uniform. Analysis performed later showed TCR beta chains linked to HLA being more clonally expanded than equally common others.

Points on this clone: Its antigen is not identified.

Germline V CDR1 and CDR2: SGDLS, YYNGEE. This CDR3 has 16 residues. V shed 5 bases, J shed 1 base, and the junction held 8 bases outside the gene matches. The sequencing sample was made of PBMCs. The chain joins TRBV9 to TRBJ2-3; TRBD1 matches 9 bases. This receptor was identified in a man aged 40-55 years in good health and CMV-seropositive. CDR3 region: CASRAGTGYGTDTQYF. The CDR3 nucleotides read TGTGCCAGCAGGGCCGGGACAGGGTATGGCACAGATACGCAGTATTTT.